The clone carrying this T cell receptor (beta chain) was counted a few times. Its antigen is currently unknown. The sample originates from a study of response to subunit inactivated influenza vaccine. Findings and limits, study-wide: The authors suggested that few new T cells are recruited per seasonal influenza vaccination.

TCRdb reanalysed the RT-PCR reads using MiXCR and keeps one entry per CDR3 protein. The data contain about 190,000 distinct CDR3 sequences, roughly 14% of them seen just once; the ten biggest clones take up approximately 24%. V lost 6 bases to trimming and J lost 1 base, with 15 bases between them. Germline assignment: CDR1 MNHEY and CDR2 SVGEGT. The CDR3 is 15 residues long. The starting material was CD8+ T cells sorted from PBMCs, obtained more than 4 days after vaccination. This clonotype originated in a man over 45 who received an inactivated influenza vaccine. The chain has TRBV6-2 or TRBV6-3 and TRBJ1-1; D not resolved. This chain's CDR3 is CASSLTGSTNTEAFF. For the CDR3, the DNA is TGTGCCAGCAGCCTAACCGGGTCGACGAACACTGAAGCTTTCTTT.